This T cell receptor (beta chain) was found in a study of blood T cell repertoires in COVID-19. Looking at the study overall: The study drew acute and convalescent COVID-19 samples from the United States, Italy and Spain. Nucleic acid was either cDNA or gDNA, and it came from T cells, B-cell-depleted T cells, or PBMCs.

In the original processing: Estimates of nucleated cell counts were drawn from the amplification of reference gene primers. Assay used: immunoSEQ multiplex PCR; TCRdb lists only in-frame clones, some missing. For V, J and clone size, that table is used; D and trimming come from the DNA. The sample records about 120,000 clones, about four fifths being singletons. This CDR3 spans 19 amino acids. V shed 4 bases and J 6 bases; nucleotides not matched to a gene: 18. Germline values: CDR1 MGHRA, CDR2 YSYEKL. The TCR was taken from a human donor in a cohort sampled during active COVID-19. Sequenced: peripheral blood. V and J are TRBV4-1 and TRBJ2-3, with 11 nucleotides matching TRBD2. The CDR3 DNA reads TGCGCCAGCAGCCGATGGAAGGGAACCACTAGCGGGAGTGGGGATACGCAGTATTTT. Translating gives CASSRWKGTTSGSGDTQYF.